A single sample is the source of the 26 T cell receptor beta chains below, sequenced in a study of sequential checkpoint blockade in melanoma. Method: immunoSEQ multiplex PCR; TCRdb's copy keeps in-frame clones and lacks some. The table includes about 28,000 clones, over 80% detected once. Treatment described: randomized to nivolumab then ipilimumab (arm A) or the reverse (arm B). The specimen comprised CD8+ T cells sorted from blood (inferred from file names), sampled from a patient given nivolumab and ipilimumab in sequence. The receptors here all came from a human donor with melanoma.

This clone was found once. V usage is TRBV29-1 and J usage is TRBJ2-7; the match to TRBD2 covers 7 bases. CDR3 length: 13 amino acids. Germline CDR1 reads SQVTM; CDR2 reads ANQGSEA. The V segment lost 6 bases and the J segment 0 bases; nucleotides outside the gene matches: 5. The CDR3 spells CSVAAGDSYEQYF. CDR3 nucleotides: TGCAGCGTGGCGGCGGGAGACTCCTACGAGCAGTACTTC.

The V and J genes are TRBV4-3 and TRBJ1-4; tentative D call: TRBD1 (6 bases). The CDR3 loop spans 15 amino acids. The germline V gene encodes CDR1 LGHNA and CDR2 YSLEER. V was clipped by 0 bases and J by 5 bases, with 10 bases between them. The CDR3 reads CASSQEGQGNEKLFF. The CDR3 nucleotides read TGCGCCAGCAGCCAAGAGGGCCAGGGGAATGAAAAACTGTTTTTT.

This clone was observed a single time. V is TRBV27 and J is TRBJ2-2; D unresolved. CDR3 length: 14 amino acids. Germline lookup yields CDR1 MNHEY and CDR2 SMNVEV (reference sequence). V was trimmed by 6 bases and J by 3 bases, leaving 11 bases between them. CDR3 sequence reads: CASRGTEYTGELFF. For the CDR3, the DNA is TGTGCCAGCAGAGGTACAGAGTACACCGGGGAGCTGTTTTTT.

This chain uses TRBV6-6 with TRBJ2-2; possible D gene TRBD2, 6 bases. The CDR3 loop spans 16 amino acids. Germline CDR1 is MNHNY and CDR2 is SVGAGI (reference sequence). V lost 3 bases and J 4 bases, leaving 15 bases between the germline ends. The chain's CDR3 is CASSYKRAGRTGELFF. DNA for the CDR3: TGTGCCAGCAGTTATAAGCGGGCGGGCCGCACCGGGGAGCTGTTTTTT.

The chain has TRBV7-9 and TRBJ1-2; perhaps TRBD1 as D (6 bases). CDR3 length equals 15 residues. With 1 base removed from V and 0 bases from J, the gap between germline ends came to 9 bases. Germline CDR1 reads SEHNR; CDR2 reads FQNEAQ (reference sequence). As DNA, the CDR3 is TGTGCCAGCAGCTTAGGGACAGTCGCTAACTATGGCTACACCTTC. The encoded protein is CASSLGTVANYGYTF.

In regard to this clone: At one of its ends the junction is not consistent with the germline gene, which may arise from a read error. The same CDR3 arises from other DNA sequences in this sample as well. This CDR3 reads CASSQDYGYEQYF. The CDR3 DNA reads as TGTGCCAGCAGCCAAGATTACGGCTACGAGCAGTACTTC. The chain recombines TRBV4-1 with TRBJ2-7; D not certain. CDR3 size: 13 residues. Germline V gene data show CDR1 as MGHRA and CDR2 as YSYEKL.

The chain has TRBV4-1 and TRBJ1-1; the D is unclear. Deletions cut 0 bases from V and 11 bases from J, with 16 bases between. CDR3 length equals 14 residues. Looked up from germline, CDR1 is MGHRA and CDR2 is YSYEKL. CDR3 region: CASSQDHVLVPAFF. In DNA, the CDR3 is TGCGCCAGCAGCCAAGATCATGTACTGGTTCCGGCTTTCTTT.

The chain joins TRBV9 to TRBJ2-7; 7 nucleotides align to TRBD1. The CDR3 runs 13 residues. Trimming at V came to 4 bases and at J to 3 bases, leaving 4 bases not matched to a gene. Germline values: CDR1 SGDLS, CDR2 YYNGEE. As DNA, the CDR3 is TGTGCCAGCAGCCCCCGACAGGGCTACGAGCAGTACTTC. It is translated as CASSPRQGYEQYF.

This chain joins TRBV19 and TRBJ1-4, with unresolved D. With 9 bases removed from V and 8 bases from J, the gap between germline ends came to 25 bases. Germline CDR1 LNHDA, CDR2 SQIVND (reference sequence). The CDR3 length is 16 residues. DNA of the CDR3: TGTGCCAGCTTTAATCGGGCTGGAGGGCAAGGCGAAAAACTGTTTTTT. Amino acid sequence: CASFNRAGGQGEKLFF.

The chain carries TRBV4-1 and TRBJ2-3; 12 bases map to TRBD2. The CDR3 consists of 16 residues. V shed 4 bases, J shed 4 bases, and the junction held 6 bases outside the gene matches. The germline gives CDR1 MGHRA, CDR2 YSYEKL. Here the CDR3 reads CASSRLAGVVSDTQYF. The CDR3 DNA reads TGCGCCAGCAGCCGACTAGCGGGAGTTGTATCAGATACGCAGTATTTT.

V and J are TRBV6-4 and TRBJ1-6; the D gene is possibly TRBD1 (5 bases). V was clipped by 3 bases and J by 5 bases, with 11 bases between them. CDR3 length equals 15 residues. The V gene's germline CDR1 is MRHNA and CDR2 SNTAGT. This CDR3 is CASSEGGEHNSPLHF. The DNA of the CDR3 is TGTGCCAGCAGTGAGGGAGGGGAGCATAATTCACCCCTCCACTTT.

This rearrangement joins TRBV5-4 to TRBJ2-3; a possible D gene is TRBD2 (7 bases). V shed 3 bases and J shed 1 base, with 12 bases lying between them. The CDR3 sequence is 15 residues long. Germline CDR1 reads SGHNT; CDR2 reads YYREEE (reference sequence). The CDR3 sequence: CASSYREGGTDTQYF. The CDR3 DNA reads as TGTGCCAGCAGCTACAGGGAGGGGGGCACAGATACGCAGTATTTT.

The chain has TRBV7-6 and TRBJ2-7; weak D call: TRBD2 (6 bases). The length of the CDR3 is 13 residues. V was cut by 5 bases and J by 3 bases, with 11 bases left in between. CDR1 is SGHVS, CDR2 FNYEAQ, per germline. CDR3 sequence reads: CASSPGLSYEQYF. The CDR3 coding sequence is TGTGCCAGCAGCCCGGGACTGAGCTACGAGCAGTACTTC.

The CDR3 here is CASSYEMNRHEAFF. Written as DNA, the CDR3 is TGTGCCAGCAGTTATGAGATGAACAGGCATGAAGCTTTCTTT. This chain joins TRBV6-1 and TRBJ1-1; TRBD1 is a possible D gene (5 bases). This CDR3 has 14 amino acids. Germline values: CDR1 MNHNS, CDR2 SASEGT. V was pared by 5 bases and J by 7 bases, with 17 bases between.

This chain uses TRBV9 with TRBJ2-1; weak D call: TRBD2 (6 bases). The CDR3 covers 15 residues. V dropped 4 bases and J dropped 6 bases, with 17 bases sitting between them. Per the germline V gene, CDR1 is SGDLS and CDR2 is YYNGEE. In DNA, the CDR3 is TGTGCCAGCAGCCCAGCTTCGGGACTTACCAATGAGCAGTTCTTC. This encodes CASSPASGLTNEQFF.

V usage is TRBV11-2 and J usage is TRBJ2-7; 9 bases agree with TRBD1. CDR3 length equals 14 residues. V was clipped by 3 bases and J by 2 bases; unmatched bases: 2. CDR1 SGHAT and CDR2 FQNNGV come from the germline V gene. The CDR3, as DNA: TGTGCCAGCAGCTTCGGGACAGGGCCCTACGAGCAGTACTTC. Translation gives CASSFGTGPYEQYF.

The genes are TRBV15 and TRBJ2-7, with 11 positions matching TRBD2. This CDR3 has 15 amino acids. The junction had 6 bases not matched to a gene; V was cut back by 3 bases and J by 5 bases. Germline V CDR1 and CDR2: LNHNV, YYDKDF (reference sequence). The CDR3 is CATSRALAGGDEQYF. The CDR3 DNA is TGTGCCACCAGCAGGGCTCTAGCGGGAGGCGACGAGCAGTACTTC.

CDR3 nucleotide sequence: TGTGCCAGCAGCTTCTCGGGAGCGGAAGCTTTCTTT. Residues: CASSFSGAEAFF. V is TRBV5-4 and J is TRBJ1-1, with D unclear. The CDR3 runs 12 residues. Germline V gene sequence: CDR1 SGHNT, CDR2 YYREEE (reference sequence). V gave up 2 bases and J gave up 8 bases, with 10 bases separating them.

V usage is TRBV7-3 and J usage is TRBJ2-3; 8 bases map to TRBD2. This CDR3 is 15 amino acids long. J was trimmed by 4 bases and V by 0 bases; bases with no gene match: 3. CDR1 SGHTA and CDR2 FQGTGA come from the germline V gene. The CDR3 nucleotides read TGTGCCAGCAGCTTAACTAGCGGGGAATCAGATACGCAGTATTTT. Residues: CASSLTSGESDTQYF.

Note on this clone: The germline gene is not matched at one end of the junction; a read error may be the cause. The chain uses TRBV5-5 and TRBJ2-5, with a weak D call TRBD1 (5 bases). The germline CDR1 and CDR2 sequences are SGHKS and YYEKEE (reference sequence). The CDR3 has 14 amino acids. The CDR3, as DNA: TGCGCCAGCAGCCAAGAAAAGGGGTTAGAGACCCAGTACTTC. This sequence encodes CASSQEKGLETQYF.

The J gene is TRBJ2-7, the V gene TRBV5-8; 7 bases match TRBD2. Germline trimming cut 1 base from V and 3 bases from J; bases unmatched to any gene: 4. The CDR3 length is 14 residues. Germline assignment: CDR1 SGHTS and CDR2 YDEGEE. DNA for the CDR3: TGTGCCAGCAGCTTGTTCCAGCGGGGCTACGAGCAGTACTTC. As protein: CASSLFQRGYEQYF.

The rearrangement joins TRBV25-1 to TRBJ2-7, with D unresolved. The CDR3 length is 12 residues. V dropped 3 bases and J dropped 5 bases, with 8 bases sitting between them. CDR1 and CDR2 from the germline V gene are MGHDK and SYGVNS. CDR3: CASSDGGNEQYF. The CDR3 nucleotides read TGTGCCAGCAGTGATGGTGGCAACGAGCAGTACTTC.

This clone was observed a few times. V is TRBV2 and J is TRBJ2-5; 7 positions agree with TRBD2. V dropped 7 bases and J dropped 4; count of bases not matched to a gene: 6. The germline CDR1 and CDR2 sequences are SNHLY and FYNNEI. CDR3 length: 13 residues. In DNA form, the CDR3 reads TGTGCCAGCACTTATTTAGCGGGAGAGACCCAGTACTTC. Its protein product is CASTYLAGETQYF. Full variable domain (outside the CDR3, taken from reference TRBV2 and TRBJ2-5): EPEVTQTPSHQVTQMGQEVILRCVPISNHLYFYWYRQILGQKVEFLVSFYNNEISEKSEIFDDQFSVERPDGSNFTLKIRSTKLEDSAMYFCASTYLAGETQYFGPGTRLLVL.

The genes are TRBV9 and TRBJ1-5; D possibly corresponds to TRBD1 (5 bases). Trimming removed 4 bases at V and 4 bases at J, with 12 bases between. Germline assignment: CDR1 SGDLS and CDR2 YYNGEE. The CDR3 runs 14 residues. This CDR3 is CASSQGAENQPQHF. The CDR3 coding sequence is TGTGCCAGCAGCCAAGGGGCAGAGAATCAGCCCCAGCATTTT.

The chain carries TRBV6-5 and TRBJ1-2; TRBD1 is a possible D gene (5 bases). Per the germline V gene, CDR1 is MNHEY and CDR2 is SVGAGI. Trimming took off 6 bases at V and 4 bases at J, with 12 bases between the two ends. This CDR3 has 13 residues. CDR3 DNA: TGTGCCAGCAGCTACGGGGGGAGCTATGGCTACACCTTC. Its protein product is CASSYGGSYGYTF.

The V and J genes are TRBV4-1 and TRBJ2-7; 10 bases align to TRBD1. Germline CDR1 is MGHRA and CDR2 is YSYEKL. There are 15 residues in the CDR3. The V gene end was trimmed by 4 bases and the J gene end by 5 bases; junction bases not matched to a gene: 8. Here the CDR3 reads CASSPAGQGTHEQYF. As DNA, the CDR3 is TGCGCCAGCAGCCCCGCGGGACAGGGGACGCACGAGCAGTACTTC.